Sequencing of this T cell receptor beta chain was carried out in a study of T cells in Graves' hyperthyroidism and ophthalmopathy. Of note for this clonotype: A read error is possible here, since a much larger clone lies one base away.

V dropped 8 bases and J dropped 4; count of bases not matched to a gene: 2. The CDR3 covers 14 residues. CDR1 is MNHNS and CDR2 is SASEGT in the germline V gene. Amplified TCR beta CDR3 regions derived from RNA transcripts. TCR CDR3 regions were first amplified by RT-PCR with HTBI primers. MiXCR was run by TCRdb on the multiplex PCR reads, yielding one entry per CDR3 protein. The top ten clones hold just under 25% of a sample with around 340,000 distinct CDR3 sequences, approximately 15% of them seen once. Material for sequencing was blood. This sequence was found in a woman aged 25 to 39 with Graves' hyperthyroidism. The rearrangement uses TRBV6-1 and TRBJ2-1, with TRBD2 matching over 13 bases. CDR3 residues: CASGGLAGYNEQFF. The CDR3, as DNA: TGTGCCAGCGGGGGACTAGCGGGGTACAATGAGCAGTTCTTC.